This TCR beta chain originates from a study of cytomegalovirus exposure and HLA in healthy donors. Overall study findings and caveats: Most sequenced TCRs were rare (though some public TCRs occurred in many donors). The study put some 150 TCR beta chains on its list as cytomegalovirus-associated. A later examination showed that TCR association rates differed by HLA locus, with DRB1 most and HLA-C fewest.

In the PCR, 60 Vbeta and 13 Jbeta primers were used. TCRdb's table, derived via immunoSEQ multiplex PCR, lists solely in-frame clones and lacks some. Among about 140,000 clones listed, 79% were seen once. About this clone itself: Its antigen remains unknown.

V dropped 4 bases and J dropped 2; count of bases not matched to a gene: 2. The CDR3 is 14 amino acids. Germline V CDR1 and CDR2: MNHEY, SVGAGI. Sequencing was carried out using PBMCs. This TCR was sampled from a male donor in good health and CMV-seronegative. The V and J genes are TRBV6-5 and TRBJ2-7, with 10 bases lining up with TRBD2. The CDR3 loop reads CASSFTSGAYEQYF. The CDR3 DNA follows: TGTGCCAGCAGTTTTACTAGCGGGGCCTACGAGCAGTACTTC.